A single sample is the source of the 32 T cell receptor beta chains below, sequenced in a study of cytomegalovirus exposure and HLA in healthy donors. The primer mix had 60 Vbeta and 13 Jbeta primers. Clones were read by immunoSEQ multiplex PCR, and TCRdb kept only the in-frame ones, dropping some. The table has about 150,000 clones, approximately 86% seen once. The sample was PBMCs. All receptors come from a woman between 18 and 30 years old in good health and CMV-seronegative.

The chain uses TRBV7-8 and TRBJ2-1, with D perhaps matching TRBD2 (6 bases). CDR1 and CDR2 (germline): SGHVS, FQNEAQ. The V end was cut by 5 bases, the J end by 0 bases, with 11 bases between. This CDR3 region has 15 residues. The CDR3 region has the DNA TGTGCCAGCAGCCCCTGGCGGGGCTCCTACAATGAGCAGTTCTTC. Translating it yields CASSPWRGSYNEQFF. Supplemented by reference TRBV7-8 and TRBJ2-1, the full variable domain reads GAGVSQSPRYKVAKRGQDVALRCDPISGHVSLFWYQQALGQGPEFLTYFQNEAQLDKSGLPSDRFFAERPEGSVSTLKIQRTQQEDSAVYLCASSPWRGSYNEQFFGPGTRLTVL.

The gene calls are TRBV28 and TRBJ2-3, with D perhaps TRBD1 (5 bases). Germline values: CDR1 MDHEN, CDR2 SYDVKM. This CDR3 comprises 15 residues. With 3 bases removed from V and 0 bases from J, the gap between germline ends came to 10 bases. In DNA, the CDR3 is TGTGCCAGCAGTTTTGGGGCCTCTAGCACAGATACGCAGTATTTT. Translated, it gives CASSFGASSTDTQYF.

The CDR3 DNA sequence: TGCGCCAGCAGCTTATTAGCGGGGGGAAACACCGGGGAGCTGTTTTTT. It encodes CASSLLAGGNTGELFF. The chain links TRBV5-1 to TRBJ2-2; 10 nucleotides line up with TRBD2. Germline CDR1 is SGHRS and CDR2 is YFSETQ. The CDR3 runs to 16 residues. V gave up 2 bases and J gave up 2 bases; unmatched junction bases: 3.

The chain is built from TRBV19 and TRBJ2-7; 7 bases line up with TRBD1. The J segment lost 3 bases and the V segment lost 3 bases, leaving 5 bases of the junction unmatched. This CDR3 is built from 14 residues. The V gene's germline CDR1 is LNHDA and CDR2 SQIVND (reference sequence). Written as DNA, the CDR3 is TGTGCCAGTAGTATCCGGGACAGTCACTACGAGCAGTACTTC. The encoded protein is CASSIRDSHYEQYF.

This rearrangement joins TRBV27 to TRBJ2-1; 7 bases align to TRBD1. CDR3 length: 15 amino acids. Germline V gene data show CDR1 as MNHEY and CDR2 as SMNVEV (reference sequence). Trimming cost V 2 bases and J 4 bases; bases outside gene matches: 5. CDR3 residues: CASSLGGQFYNEQFF. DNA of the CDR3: TGTGCCAGCAGTTTAGGGGGACAGTTTTACAATGAGCAGTTCTTC.

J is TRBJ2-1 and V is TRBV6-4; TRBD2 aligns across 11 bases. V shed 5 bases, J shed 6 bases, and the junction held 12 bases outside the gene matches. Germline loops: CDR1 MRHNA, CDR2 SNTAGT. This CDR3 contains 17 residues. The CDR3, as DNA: TGTGCCAGCAGTCCTAGTCAGACTAGCGGGGTCTCCAATGAGCAGTTCTTC. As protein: CASSPSQTSGVSNEQFF.

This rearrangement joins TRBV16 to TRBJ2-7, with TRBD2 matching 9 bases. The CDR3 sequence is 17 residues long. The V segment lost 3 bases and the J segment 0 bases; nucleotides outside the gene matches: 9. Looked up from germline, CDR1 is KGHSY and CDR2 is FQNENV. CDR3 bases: TGTGCCAGCAGCCAGGGGGTAGCGGGAGAAAGCTCCTACGAGCAGTACTTC. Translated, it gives CASSQGVAGESSYEQYF.

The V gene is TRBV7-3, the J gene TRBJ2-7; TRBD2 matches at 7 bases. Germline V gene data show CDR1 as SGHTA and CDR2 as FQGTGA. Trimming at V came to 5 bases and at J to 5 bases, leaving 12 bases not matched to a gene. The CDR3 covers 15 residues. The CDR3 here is CASSPGGGITHEQYF. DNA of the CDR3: TGTGCCAGCAGCCCGGGGGGAGGGATTACCCACGAGCAGTACTTC.

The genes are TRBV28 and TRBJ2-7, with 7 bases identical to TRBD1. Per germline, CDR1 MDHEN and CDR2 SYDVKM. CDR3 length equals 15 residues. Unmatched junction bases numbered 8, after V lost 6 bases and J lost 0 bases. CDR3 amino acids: CASSLTGTFSYEQYF. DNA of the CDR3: TGTGCCAGCAGCCTGACAGGGACCTTCTCCTACGAGCAGTACTTC.

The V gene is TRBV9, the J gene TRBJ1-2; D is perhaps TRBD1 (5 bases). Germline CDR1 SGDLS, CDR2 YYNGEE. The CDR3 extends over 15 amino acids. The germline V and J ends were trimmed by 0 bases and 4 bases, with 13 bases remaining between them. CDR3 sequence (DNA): TGTGCCAGCAGCGTAGACGCAGGGATGGGCTATGGCTACACCTTC. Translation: CASSVDAGMGYGYTF.

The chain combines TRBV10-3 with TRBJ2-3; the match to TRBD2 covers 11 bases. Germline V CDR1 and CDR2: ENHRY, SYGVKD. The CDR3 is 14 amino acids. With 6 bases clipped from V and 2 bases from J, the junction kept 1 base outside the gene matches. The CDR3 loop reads CAIRGLADTDTQYF. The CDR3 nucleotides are TGTGCCATCAGGGGACTAGCGGACACAGATACGCAGTATTTT.

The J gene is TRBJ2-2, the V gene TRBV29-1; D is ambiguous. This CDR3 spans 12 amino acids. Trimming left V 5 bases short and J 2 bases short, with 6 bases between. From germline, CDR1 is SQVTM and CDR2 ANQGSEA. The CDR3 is CSVTTNTGELFF. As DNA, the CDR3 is TGCAGCGTTACAACAAACACCGGGGAGCTGTTTTTT.

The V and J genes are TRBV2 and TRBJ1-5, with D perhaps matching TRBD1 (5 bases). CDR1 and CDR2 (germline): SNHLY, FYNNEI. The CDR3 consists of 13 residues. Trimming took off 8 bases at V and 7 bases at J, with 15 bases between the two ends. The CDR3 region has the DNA TGTGCCAGCTCTAAAGGGGTCCGGCAGCCCCAGCATTTT. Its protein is CASSKGVRQPQHF.

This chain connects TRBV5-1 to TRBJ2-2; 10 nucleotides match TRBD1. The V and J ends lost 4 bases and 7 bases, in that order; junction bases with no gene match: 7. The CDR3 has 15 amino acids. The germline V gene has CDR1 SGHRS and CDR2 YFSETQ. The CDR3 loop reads CASSLLGQGNGELFF. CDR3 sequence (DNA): TGCGCCAGCAGCCTTTTGGGACAGGGGAACGGGGAGCTGTTTTTT.

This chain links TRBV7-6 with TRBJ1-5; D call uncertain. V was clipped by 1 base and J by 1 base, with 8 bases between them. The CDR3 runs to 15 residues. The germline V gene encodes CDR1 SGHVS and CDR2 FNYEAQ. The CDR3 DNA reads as TGTGCCAGCAGCTTAGGCAGCGGGAGCAATCAGCCCCAGCATTTT. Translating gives CASSLGSGSNQPQHF.

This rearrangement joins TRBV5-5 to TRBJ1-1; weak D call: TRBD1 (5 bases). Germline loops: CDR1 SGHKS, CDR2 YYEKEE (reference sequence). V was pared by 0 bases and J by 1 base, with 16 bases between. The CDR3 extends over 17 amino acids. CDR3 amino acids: CASSLVLISRGNTEAFF. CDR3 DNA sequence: TGTGCCAGCAGCTTGGTTCTCATATCAAGGGGGAACACTGAAGCTTTCTTT.

The CDR3 DNA reads as TGTGCCAGCAGTTACAGGGGGCGACAGTTCTTC. Its protein product is CASSYRGRQFF. The genes are TRBV6-5 and TRBJ2-1; 7 bases match TRBD1. Germline values: CDR1 MNHEY, CDR2 SVGAGI. CDR3 length equals 11 residues. V shed 2 bases, J shed 13 bases, and the junction held 2 bases outside the gene matches.

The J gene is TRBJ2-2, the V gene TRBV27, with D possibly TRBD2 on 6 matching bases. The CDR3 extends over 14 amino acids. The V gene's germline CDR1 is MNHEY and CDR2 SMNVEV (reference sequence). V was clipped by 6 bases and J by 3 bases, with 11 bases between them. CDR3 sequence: CASRWGVDTGELFF. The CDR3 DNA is TGTGCCAGCAGATGGGGGGTGGACACCGGGGAGCTGTTTTTT.

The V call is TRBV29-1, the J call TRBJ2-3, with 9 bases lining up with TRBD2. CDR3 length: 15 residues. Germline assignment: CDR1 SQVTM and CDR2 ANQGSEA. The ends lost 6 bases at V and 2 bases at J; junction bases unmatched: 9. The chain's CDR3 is CSVEGLASVTDTQYF. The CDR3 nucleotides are TGCAGCGTCGAGGGACTAGCATCCGTCACAGATACGCAGTATTTT.

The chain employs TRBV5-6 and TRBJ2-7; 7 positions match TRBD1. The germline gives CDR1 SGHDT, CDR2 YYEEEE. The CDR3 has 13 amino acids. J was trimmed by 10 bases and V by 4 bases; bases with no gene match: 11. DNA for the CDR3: TGTGCCAGCAGCCGCACGGACAGGAGCCCCCAGTACTTC. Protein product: CASSRTDRSPQYF. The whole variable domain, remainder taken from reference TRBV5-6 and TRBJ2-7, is DAGVTQSPTHLIKTRGQQVTLRCSPKSGHDTVSWYQQALGQGPQFIFQYYEEEERQRGNFPDRFSGHQFPNYSSELNVNALLLGDSALYLCASSRTDRSPQYFGPGTRLTVT.

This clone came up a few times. CDR3 in DNA: TGTGCCATCGCGCCCGGGACAGGGGGCGAAAAACTGTTTTTT. Residues: CAIAPGTGGEKLFF. The V call is TRBV10-3, the J call TRBJ1-4; TRBD1 agrees at 12 bases. Germline trimming cut 8 bases from V and 8 bases from J; bases unmatched to any gene: 6. The CDR3 is 14 amino acids. Germline V gene sequence: CDR1 ENHRY, CDR2 SYGVKD.

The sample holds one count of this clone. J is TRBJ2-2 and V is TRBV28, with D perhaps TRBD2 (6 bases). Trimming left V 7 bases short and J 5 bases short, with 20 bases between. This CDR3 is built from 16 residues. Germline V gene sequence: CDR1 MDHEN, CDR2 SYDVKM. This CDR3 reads CASTPGGGGVTGELFF. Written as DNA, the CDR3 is TGTGCCAGCACACCCGGCGGAGGAGGGGTTACCGGGGAGCTGTTTTTT.

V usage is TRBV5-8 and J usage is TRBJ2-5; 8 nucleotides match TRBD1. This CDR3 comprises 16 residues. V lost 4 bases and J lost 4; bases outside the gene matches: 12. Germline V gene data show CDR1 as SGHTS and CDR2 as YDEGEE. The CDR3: CASSIGQGEGRETQYF. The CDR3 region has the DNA TGTGCCAGCAGCATTGGACAGGGAGAGGGGAGAGAGACCCAGTACTTC. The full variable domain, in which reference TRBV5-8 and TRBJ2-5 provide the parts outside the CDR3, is EAGVTQSPTHLIKTRGQQATLRCSPISGHTSVYWYQQALGLGLQFLLWYDEGEERNRGNFPPRFSGRQFPNYSSELNVNALELEDSALYLCASSIGQGEGRETQYFGPGTRLLVL.

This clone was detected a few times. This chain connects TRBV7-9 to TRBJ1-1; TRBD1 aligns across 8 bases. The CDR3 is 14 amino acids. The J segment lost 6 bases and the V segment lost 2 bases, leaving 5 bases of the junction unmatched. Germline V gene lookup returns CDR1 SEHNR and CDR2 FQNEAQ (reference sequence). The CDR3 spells CASSLPTGGPEAFF. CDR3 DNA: TGTGCCAGCAGCTTACCTACAGGGGGACCTGAAGCTTTCTTT. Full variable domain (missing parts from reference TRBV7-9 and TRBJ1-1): DTGVSQNPRHKITKRGQNVTFRCDPISEHNRLYWYRQTLGQGPEFLTYFQNEAQLEKSRLLSDRFSAERPKGSFSTLEIQRTEQGDSAMYLCASSLPTGGPEAFFGQGTRLTVV.

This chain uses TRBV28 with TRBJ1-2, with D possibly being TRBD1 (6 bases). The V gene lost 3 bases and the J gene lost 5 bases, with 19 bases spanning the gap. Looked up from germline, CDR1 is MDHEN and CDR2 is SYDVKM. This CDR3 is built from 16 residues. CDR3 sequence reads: CASSFILQGPEYGYTF. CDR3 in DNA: TGTGCCAGCAGTTTTATCCTACAGGGCCCCGAGTATGGCTACACCTTC.

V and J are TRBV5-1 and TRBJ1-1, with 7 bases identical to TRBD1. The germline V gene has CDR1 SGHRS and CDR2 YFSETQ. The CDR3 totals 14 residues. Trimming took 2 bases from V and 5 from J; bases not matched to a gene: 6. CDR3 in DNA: TGCGCCAGCAGCTTATTTACAGGGGAAACTGAAGCTTTCTTT. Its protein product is CASSLFTGETEAFF.

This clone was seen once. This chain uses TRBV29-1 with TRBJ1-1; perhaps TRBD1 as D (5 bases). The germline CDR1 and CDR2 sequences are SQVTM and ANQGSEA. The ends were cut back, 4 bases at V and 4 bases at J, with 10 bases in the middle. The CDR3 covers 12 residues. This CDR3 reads CSVGGRGTEAFF. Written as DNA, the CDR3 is TGCAGCGTTGGAGGGAGGGGCACTGAAGCTTTCTTT.

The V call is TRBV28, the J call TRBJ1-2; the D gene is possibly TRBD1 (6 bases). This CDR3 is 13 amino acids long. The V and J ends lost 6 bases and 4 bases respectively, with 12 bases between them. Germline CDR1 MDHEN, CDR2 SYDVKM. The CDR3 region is CASRRQVFYGYTF. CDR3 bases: TGTGCCAGCAGGCGACAGGTTTTCTATGGCTACACCTTC.

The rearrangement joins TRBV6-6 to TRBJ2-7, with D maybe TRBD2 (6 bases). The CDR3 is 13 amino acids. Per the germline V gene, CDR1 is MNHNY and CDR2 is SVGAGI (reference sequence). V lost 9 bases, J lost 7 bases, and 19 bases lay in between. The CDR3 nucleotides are TGTGCCAGTGGGGGGACCCTAATGGGGGAGCAGTACTTC. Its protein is CASGGTLMGEQYF.

CDR3 sequence: CASSLKRGGPGELFF. In DNA, the CDR3 is TGTGCCAGCAGCTTAAAGCGGGGGGGCCCCGGGGAGCTGTTTTTT. The V and J genes are TRBV7-9 and TRBJ2-2; 10 nucleotides align to TRBD2. This CDR3 is 15 amino acids long. The junction had 3 bases not matched to a gene; V was cut back by 2 bases and J by 6 bases. Germline CDR1 reads SEHNR; CDR2 reads FQNEAQ (reference sequence).

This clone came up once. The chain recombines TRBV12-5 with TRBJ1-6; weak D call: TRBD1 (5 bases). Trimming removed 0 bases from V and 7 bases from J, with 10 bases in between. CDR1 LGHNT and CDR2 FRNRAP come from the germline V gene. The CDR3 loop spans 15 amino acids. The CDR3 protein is CASGLVGHPNSPLHF. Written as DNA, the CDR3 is TGTGCTAGTGGTTTGGTCGGACACCCAAATTCACCCCTCCACTTT.

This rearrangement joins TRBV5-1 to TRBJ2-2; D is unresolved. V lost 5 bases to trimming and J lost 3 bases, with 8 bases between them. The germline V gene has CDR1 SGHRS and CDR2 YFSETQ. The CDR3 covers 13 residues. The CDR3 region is CASRGEHTGELFF. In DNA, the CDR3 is TGCGCCAGCAGAGGAGAGCACACCGGGGAGCTGTTTTTT.